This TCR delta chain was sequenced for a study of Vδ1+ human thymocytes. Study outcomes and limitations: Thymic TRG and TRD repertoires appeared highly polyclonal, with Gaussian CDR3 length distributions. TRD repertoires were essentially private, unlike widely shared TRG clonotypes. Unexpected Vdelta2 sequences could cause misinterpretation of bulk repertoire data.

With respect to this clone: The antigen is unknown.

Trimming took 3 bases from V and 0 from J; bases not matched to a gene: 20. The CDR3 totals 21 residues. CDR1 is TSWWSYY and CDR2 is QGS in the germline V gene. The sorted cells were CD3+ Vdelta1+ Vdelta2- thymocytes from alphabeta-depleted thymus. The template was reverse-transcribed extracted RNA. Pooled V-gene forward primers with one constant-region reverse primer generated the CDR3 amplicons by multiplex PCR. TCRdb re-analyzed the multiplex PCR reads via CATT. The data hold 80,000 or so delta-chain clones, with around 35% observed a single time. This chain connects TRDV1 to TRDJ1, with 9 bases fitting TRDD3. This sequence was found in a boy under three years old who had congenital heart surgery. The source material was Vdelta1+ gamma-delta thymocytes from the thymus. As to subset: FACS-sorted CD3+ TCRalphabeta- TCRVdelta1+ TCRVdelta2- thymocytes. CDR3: CALGDPLFGFSLGEYTDKLIF. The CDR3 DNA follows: TGTGCTCTTGGGGATCCTCTTTTCGGTTTCTCACTGGGGGAGTACACCGATAAACTCATCTTT.